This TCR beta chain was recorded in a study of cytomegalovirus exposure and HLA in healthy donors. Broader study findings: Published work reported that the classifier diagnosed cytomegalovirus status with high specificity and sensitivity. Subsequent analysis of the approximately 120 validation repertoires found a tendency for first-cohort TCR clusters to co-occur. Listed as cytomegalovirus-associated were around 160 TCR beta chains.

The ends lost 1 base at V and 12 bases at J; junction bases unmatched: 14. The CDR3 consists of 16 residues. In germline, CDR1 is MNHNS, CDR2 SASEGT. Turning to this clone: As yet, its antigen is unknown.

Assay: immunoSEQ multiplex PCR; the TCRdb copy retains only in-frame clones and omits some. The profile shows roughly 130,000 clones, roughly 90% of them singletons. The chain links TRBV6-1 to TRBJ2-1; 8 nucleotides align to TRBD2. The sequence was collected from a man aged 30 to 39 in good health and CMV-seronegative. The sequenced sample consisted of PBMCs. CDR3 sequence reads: CASSEVRIGAAGGQFF. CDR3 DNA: TGTGCCAGCAGTGAAGTGCGGATAGGGGCCGCGGGGGGGCAGTTCTTC.